This TCR beta chain is drawn from a study of blood T cell repertoires in COVID-19. Study-level background: T cells, B-cell-depleted T cells, or PBMCs provided the cDNA or gDNA that served as material.

Per germline, CDR1 SQVTM and CDR2 ANQGSEA. The CDR3 loop spans 13 amino acids. Some clones are missing from TCRdb's copy, which holds only in-frame ones; the method was immunoSEQ multiplex PCR. The sample contains roughly 200,000 clones, around 83% of which appear only once. The sequencing input was peripheral blood. The chain is built from TRBV29-1 and TRBJ2-5; D might be TRBD2 (6 bases). This receptor was taken from a woman aged 50 to 60 with COVID-19, enrolled during active disease. CDR3 in amino acids: CSFRRGNQETQYF. The CDR3 DNA reads TGCAGTTTTCGACGGGGGAACCAAGAGACCCAGTACTTC.